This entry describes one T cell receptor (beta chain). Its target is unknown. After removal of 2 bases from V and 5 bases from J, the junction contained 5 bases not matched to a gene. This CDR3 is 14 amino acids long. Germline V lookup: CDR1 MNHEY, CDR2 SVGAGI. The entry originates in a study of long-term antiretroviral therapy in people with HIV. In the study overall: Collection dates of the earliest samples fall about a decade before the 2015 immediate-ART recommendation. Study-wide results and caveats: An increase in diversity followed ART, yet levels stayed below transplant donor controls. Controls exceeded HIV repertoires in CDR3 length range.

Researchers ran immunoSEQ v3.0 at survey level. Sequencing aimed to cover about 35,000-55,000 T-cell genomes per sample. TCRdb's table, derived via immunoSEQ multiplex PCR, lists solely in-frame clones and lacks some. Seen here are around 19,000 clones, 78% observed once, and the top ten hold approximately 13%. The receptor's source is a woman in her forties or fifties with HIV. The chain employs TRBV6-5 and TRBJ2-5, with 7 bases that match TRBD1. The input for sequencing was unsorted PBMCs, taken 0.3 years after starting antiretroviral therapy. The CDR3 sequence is CASSYRQGLETQYF. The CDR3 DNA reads TGTGCCAGCAGTTACCGACAGGGATTGGAGACCCAGTACTTC.